The 12 T cell receptor beta chains in this list originate from one sample, sequenced in a study of T cells in Graves' hyperthyroidism and ophthalmopathy (dated by TCRdb to 2018 to 2020). The library was built by means of multiplex PCR. The run used an Illumina HiSeq 2000. The TCR beta CDR3 regions were amplified from the RNA transcripts. For the first round of RT-PCR on the TCR CDR3, the HTBI primer set was used together with the Qiagen OneStep RT-PCR kit. TCRdb reran the public reads through fastp at Q25 and MiXCR, keeping productive beta chains. Each record represents a unique CDR3 protein, reported with the most common genes and DNA among its rows. A total of 660,000 or so distinct CDR3 sequences appear in this sample, about 45% of them only once. The top ten constitute less than 9% of the sample. Sequencing input: peripheral blood or thyroid tissue (not recorded which). These receptors were collected from an adult man with Graves' disease, either hyperthyroidism or ophthalmopathy (not recorded which).

The chain links TRBV29-1 to TRBJ1-4; 7 nucleotides match TRBD1. V trimming: 7 bases; J trimming: 5 bases; junction bases outside the gene matches: 7. This CDR3 has 13 residues. Germline V gene data show CDR1 as SQVTM and CDR2 as ANQGSEA. For the CDR3, the DNA is TGCAGCGGACTGGGACAGCTGAATGAAAAACTGTTTTTT. Its protein is CSGLGQLNEKLFF.

The V gene is TRBV2, the J gene TRBJ1-2; 8 nucleotides line up with TRBD1. This CDR3 has 11 amino acids. Looked up from germline, CDR1 is SNHLY and CDR2 is FYNNEI. In DNA form, the CDR3 reads TGTCAGGGGGCAGGGTACTATGGCTACACCTTC. Its translation is CQGAGYYGYTF.

This clonotype was recorded many times. V is TRBV10-2 and J is TRBJ1-5; D is uncertain. Germline CDR1 is WSHSY and CDR2 is SAAADI. The germline V and J ends were trimmed by 4 bases and 2 bases, with 18 bases remaining between them. This CDR3 contains 17 residues. In DNA, the CDR3 is TGCGCCAGCAGTGTAGAGTCACCGGGTTTGGGCAATCAGCCCCAGCATTTT. Encoded protein: CASSVESPGLGNQPQHF.

Many counts were recorded for this clonotype. The gene calls are TRBV7-6 and TRBJ1-1, with 7 bases that match TRBD1. The CDR3 is 15 residues long. CDR1 is SGHVS, CDR2 FNYEAQ, per germline. J was trimmed by 1 base and V by 3 bases; bases with no gene match: 5. The CDR3 loop reads CASSLGRGTNTEAFF. CDR3 DNA sequence: TGTGCCAGCAGCTTGGGCAGGGGGACGAACACTGAAGCTTTCTTT.

This chain's CDR3 is CASSQKSWVGQNTEAFF. The CDR3 DNA sequence: TGTGCCAGCAGCCAGAAGAGTTGGGTAGGACAGAACACTGAAGCTTTCTTT. J is TRBJ1-1 and V is TRBV25-1, with D perhaps matching TRBD1 (5 bases). The CDR3 sequence is 17 residues long. Trimming pared 6 bases from V and 1 base from J, leaving 21 bases between. The germline gives CDR1 MGHDK, CDR2 SYGVNS.

The rearrangement links TRBV25-1 to TRBJ2-5; D is perhaps TRBD1 or TRBD2 (5 bases each). The CDR3 length is 13 residues. CDR1 and CDR2 from the germline V gene are MGHDK and SYGVNS. Trimming took 6 bases from V and 4 from J, leaving 12 bases between them. The CDR3 DNA follows: TGTGCCAGCAGCTTCCGGGACGGAGAGACCCAGTACTTC. Its protein is CASSFRDGETQYF.

The V and J genes are TRBV2 and TRBJ1-5, with a weak D call TRBD1 (6 bases). This CDR3 is built from 15 residues. Between the trimmed V and J ends, which lost 5 bases and 9 bases, there was a span of 20 bases. Germline V CDR1 and CDR2: SNHLY, FYNNEI. CDR3 in DNA: TGTGCCAGCAGTTCCTACCACTCACAGGGACGGCCCCAGCATTTT. It codes for CASSSYHSQGRPQHF.

This clonotype has a count of ten or more. The chain is built from TRBV2 and TRBJ2-7; TRBD2 might be the D (5 bases). Trimming shortened V by 3 bases and J by 3 bases, and 12 bases separated the two germline ends. This CDR3 is built from 14 residues. Germline V gene lookup returns CDR1 SNHLY and CDR2 FYNNEI. Here the CDR3 DNA reads TGTGCCAGCAGTGAGCAGCGGCACAACTACGAGCAGTACTTC. This codes for CASSEQRHNYEQYF.

This clonotype was seen many times. This chain uses TRBV24-1 with TRBJ1-1; 8 positions match TRBD1. V was clipped by 5 bases and J by 6 bases; unmatched bases: 4. Germline assignment: CDR1 KGHDR and CDR2 SFDVKD. CDR3 length equals 13 residues. CDR3 sequence reads: CATSGQGASEAFF. CDR3 in DNA: TGTGCCACCAGTGGGCAGGGGGCGTCTGAAGCTTTCTTT.

The chain has TRBV28 and TRBJ1-2; D gene uncertain. V was shortened by 10 bases and J by 2 bases, with 11 bases between the two germline ends. The germline V gene has CDR1 MDHEN and CDR2 SYDVKM. This CDR3 comprises 12 residues. The CDR3 region is CATDGRNYGYTF. In DNA form, the CDR3 reads TGTGCCACCGATGGCAGGAACTATGGCTACACCTTC.

This clonotype appeared many times. The gene calls are TRBV6-6 and TRBJ1-6; D ambiguous. Between the trimmed V and J ends, which lost 6 bases and 8 bases, there was a span of 8 bases. Germline V gives CDR1 MNHNY, CDR2 SVGAGI (reference sequence). The CDR3 totals 12 residues. This CDR3 is CASRWADSPLHF. DNA for the CDR3: TGTGCCAGCAGGTGGGCGGATTCACCCCTCCACTTT.

The table lists this clonotype with many counts. V is TRBV10-3 and J is TRBJ1-4, with 10 bases aligning to TRBD1. The CDR3 is made up of 15 amino acids. J gave up 6 bases and V 2 bases, and 3 bases lay outside the gene matches. The germline CDR1 and CDR2 sequences are ENHRY and SYGVKD. This chain's CDR3 is CAISELGQGDEKLFF. CDR3 nucleotides: TGTGCCATCAGTGAGCTCGGACAGGGGGATGAAAAACTGTTTTTT.